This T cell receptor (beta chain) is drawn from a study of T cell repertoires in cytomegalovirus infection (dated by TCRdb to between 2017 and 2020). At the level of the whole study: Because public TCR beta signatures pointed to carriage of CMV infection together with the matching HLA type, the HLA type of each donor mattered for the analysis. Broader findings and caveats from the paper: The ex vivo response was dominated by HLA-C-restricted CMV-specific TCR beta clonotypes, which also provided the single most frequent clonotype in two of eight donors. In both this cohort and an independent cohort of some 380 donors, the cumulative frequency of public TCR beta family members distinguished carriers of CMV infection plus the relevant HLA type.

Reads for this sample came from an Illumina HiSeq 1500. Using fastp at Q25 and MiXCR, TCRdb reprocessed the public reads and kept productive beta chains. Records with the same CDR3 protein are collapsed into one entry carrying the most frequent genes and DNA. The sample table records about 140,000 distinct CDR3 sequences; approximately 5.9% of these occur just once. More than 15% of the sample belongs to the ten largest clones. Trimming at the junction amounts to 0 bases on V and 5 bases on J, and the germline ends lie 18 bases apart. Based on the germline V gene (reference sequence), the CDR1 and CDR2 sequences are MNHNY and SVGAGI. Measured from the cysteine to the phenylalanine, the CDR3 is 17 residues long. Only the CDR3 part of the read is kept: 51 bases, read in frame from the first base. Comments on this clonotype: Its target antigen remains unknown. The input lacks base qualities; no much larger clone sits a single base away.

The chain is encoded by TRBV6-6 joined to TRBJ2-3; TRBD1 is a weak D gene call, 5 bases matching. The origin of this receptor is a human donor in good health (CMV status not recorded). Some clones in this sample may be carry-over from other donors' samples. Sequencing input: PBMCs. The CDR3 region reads CASSYSRVRVPRDTQYF. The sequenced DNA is TGTGCCAGCAGTTACTCCAGGGTCAGGGTCCCAAGAGATACGCAGTATTTT.